This T cell receptor beta chain is from a study of OX40 agonist ivuxolimab in advanced cancers. The CDR3 is 15 residues long. The germline V gene encodes CDR1 MNHEY and CDR2 SVGAGI. V was pared by 2 bases and J by 6 bases, with 3 bases of the junction left unmatched. TCRdb's table, derived via immunoSEQ multiplex PCR, lists solely in-frame clones and lacks some. The data contain under 70,000 clones, about nine tenths of them singletons. This receptor was identified in an adult with an advanced solid tumor such as melanoma, head and neck, liver or kidney cancer. This rearrangement joins TRBV6-5 to TRBJ1-5, with 11 bases lining up with TRBD1. Material: CD4+ or CD8+ T cells sorted from blood, obtained in a trial of the OX40 agonist ivuxolimab. CDR3 nucleotide sequence: TGTGCCAGCAGTTACGGACAGGGGGCTGGTCAGCCCCAGCATTTT. Protein sequence: CASSYGQGAGQPQHF.